This T cell receptor (beta chain) stems from a study of CD8+ T cells in alopecia areata. The wider study: Patients in the treated group were given tofacitinib by mouth, 5 to 10 mg twice a day.

Concerning this clone itself: Its antigen is undetermined.

Treatment of the sample: oral pan-JAK inhibitor, 5-10 mg twice daily. Specimens obtained from alopecia areata patients comprised lesional scalp punch biopsies and peripheral blood. Once RNA had been extracted, it was reverse transcribed into cDNA to act as the sequencing template. Clones were sequenced by immunoSEQ multiplex PCR, and TCRdb holds only the in-frame ones, with some missing. The sample records some 190,000 clones, around 49% being singletons. Study-level results: Compared with normal scalp, lesional scalp had higher clonality and more expanded CD8+ clones. With tofacitinib ongoing, many expanded lesional clones persisted in both scalp and blood.

This CDR3 spans 16 amino acids. Trimming at V came to 1 base and at J to 5 bases, leaving 5 bases not matched to a gene. CDR1 is LGHNA, CDR2 YNFKEQ, per germline. The chain is built from TRBV4-2 and TRBJ2-1, with 10 bases identical to TRBD2. This clonotype was obtained from a human donor with alopecia areata. Source: CD8+ T cells sorted from blood, taken between weeks 51 and 54, from a patient treated with tofacitinib. As DNA, the CDR3 is TGTGCCAGCAGCCAAGGCCCGCTAGCGGGGGACAATGAGCAGTTCTTC. It yields the protein CASSQGPLAGDNEQFF.